This paragraph reports one T cell receptor beta chain. The sample comes from a study of regulatory T cells in long-lasting Graves disease. Arm-PCR of CDR3 regions and iRepertoire HTBI primers were the basis on which TCR beta libraries were built. Each CDR3 protein is one row after TCRdb ran MiXCR on the multiplex PCR reads. This sample yields 370,000 or so distinct CDR3 sequences, of which roughly 17% are seen a single time; 20% to 25% belongs to the top ten. The V and J ends lost 3 bases and 1 base respectively, with 8 bases between them. CDR3 length: 15 residues. Germline V lookup: CDR1 SGDLS, CDR2 YYNGEE. The time point denotes: newly diagnosed GD, antithyroid drugs for less than 3 months. Construction of the TCR library relied on RNA isolated from PBMCs. These same records also appear under a second study, on T cells in Graves' hyperthyroidism and ophthalmopathy.

The chain carries TRBV9 and TRBJ1-6; D is possibly TRBD1 (6 bases). The source of this sequence is a young woman with Graves disease. Sequenced material: peripheral blood mononuclear cells (PBMCs), taken at new diagnosis, from a patient treated with antithyroid drugs. The CDR3 loop is CASSATGSYNSPLHF. For the CDR3, the DNA is TGTGCCAGCAGCGCCACAGGGTCCTATAATTCACCCCTCCACTTT.